This T cell receptor beta chain derives from a study of CD8 T cells in Susac syndrome. Across the whole study: Intravenous immunoglobulin alone or corticosteroids were being given to patients with Susac syndrome at blood draw, unless they were therapy-naive.

CDR1 is SQVTM, CDR2 ANQGSEA, per germline. V was shortened by 3 bases and J by 1 base, with 7 bases between the two germline ends. The CDR3 length is 14 residues. Findings and limits, study-wide: Susac-specific public clones were found in both the total CD8+ and the CD8+ TEMRA repertoires, with fewer than 20 in the former and 4 to 6 in the latter.

Negative isolation was applied to CD8+ and CD4+ T cells, and FACS enrichment was applied to TEMRA cells. Random-hexamer reverse transcription was applied to roughly 0.5 to 1 ug RNA. The amplification used immunoSEQ multiplex PCR on TCR beta CDR3; it spanned 54 Vbeta and 13 Jbeta. Using its own MiXCR run on the immunoSEQ multiplex PCR reads, TCRdb lists one record per CDR3 protein. Of 70,000 to 100,000 distinct CDR3 sequences in the sample, 96% were seen once. A word on this clonotype: Antigen unknown.

The V call is TRBV29-1, the J call TRBJ2-6, with D unclear. The specimen was CD8+ T cells from PBMCs. The source is a human donor with Susac syndrome. The CDR3 DNA follows: TGCAGCGTTGACGATGGATCTGGGGCCAACGTCCTGACTTTC. Protein: CSVDDGSGANVLTF. The variable domain in full, with the rest retrieved from reference TRBV29-1 and TRBJ2-6, is SAVISQKPSRDICQRGTSLTIQCQVDSQVTMMFWYRQQPGQSLTLIATANQGSEATYESGFVIDKFPISRPNLTFSTLTVSNMSPEDSSIYLCSVDDGSGANVLTFGAGSRLTVL.